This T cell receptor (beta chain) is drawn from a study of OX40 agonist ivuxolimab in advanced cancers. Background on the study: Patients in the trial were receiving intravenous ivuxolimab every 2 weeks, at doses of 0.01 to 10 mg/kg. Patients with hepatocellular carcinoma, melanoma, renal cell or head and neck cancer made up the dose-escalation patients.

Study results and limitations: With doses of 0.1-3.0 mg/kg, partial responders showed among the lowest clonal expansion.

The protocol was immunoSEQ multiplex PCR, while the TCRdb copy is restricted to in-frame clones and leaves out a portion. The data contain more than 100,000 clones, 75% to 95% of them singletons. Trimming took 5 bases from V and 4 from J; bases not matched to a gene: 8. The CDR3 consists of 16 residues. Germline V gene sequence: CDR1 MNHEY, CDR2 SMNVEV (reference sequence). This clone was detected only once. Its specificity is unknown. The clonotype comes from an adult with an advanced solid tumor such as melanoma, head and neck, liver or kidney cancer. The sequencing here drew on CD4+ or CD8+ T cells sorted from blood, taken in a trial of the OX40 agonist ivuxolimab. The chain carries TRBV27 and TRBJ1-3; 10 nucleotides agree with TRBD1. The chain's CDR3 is CASSDPGQGTGNTIYF. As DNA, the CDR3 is TGTGCCAGCAGTGACCCGGGACAGGGGACCGGAAACACCATATATTTT.